The sequence of this TCR beta chain was determined in a study of T-cell reconstitution after alpha-beta-depleted transplantation in children. General study findings and limits: Elevated TCRbeta diversity at day 60 was traced, in some patients, to surviving recipient T cells and thymic progenitors. Among T cells one year after transplant, newly produced cells accounted for most counts and diversity. Reportedly, roughly two months post-transplant, alpha-beta T cells arose from several hundred expanded graft clones.

Preparing the TCRbeta library involved the use of unique molecular identifiers. MiXCR, applied by TCRdb to the PCR reads, yields one record per CDR3 protein. Of about 27,000 distinct CDR3 sequences in the sample, over 15% were seen once. In this sample, this clonotype turned up many times. What it binds is not known. This CDR3 contains 15 residues. Germline V gene data show CDR1 as MNHNS and CDR2 as SASEGT. V was clipped by 6 bases and J by 11 bases, with 20 bases between them. The receptor was derived from a male patient between 2 and 15 years old who had a stem cell transplant for acute lymphoblastic leukemia, so the T cells may come from the graft donor. The genes are TRBV6-1 and TRBJ1-6, with D possibly TRBD1 on 5 matching bases. The sample consisted of PBMCs, mostly from graft donor cells, taken 60 days after TCRalphabeta/CD19-depleted stem cell transplant. CDR3 sequence: CASSATGTGETPLHF. The CDR3 DNA reads TGTGCCAGCAGCGCGACCGGGACGGGAGAGACACCCCTCCACTTT.